This T cell receptor (beta chain) was captured by sequencing in a study of OX40 agonist ivuxolimab in advanced cancers. Study results and caveats: Antigens targeted by the expanded peripheral T cells were not determined. Within 6 weeks, CD4+ and CD8+ blood T cells expanded clonally at 0.1 to 3.0 mg/kg.

Autoimmune disease history or systemic immunosuppression led to patients being barred. Blood specimens came from baseline, cycle 4 day 1, and cycle 7 day 1. This table comes from immunoSEQ multiplex PCR, and its TCRdb copy is limited to in-frame clones, with some not included. The sample contains about 73,000 clones, roughly 90% of which appear only once. Trimming removed 5 bases at V and 9 bases at J, with 19 bases between. Germline loops: CDR1 LNHDA, CDR2 SQIVND (reference sequence). This CDR3 comprises 14 residues. In regard to this clone: Its specificity is unknown.

The chain employs TRBV19 and TRBJ1-2; TRBD1 is a possible D gene (6 bases). The input for sequencing was CD4+ or CD8+ T cells sorted from blood, taken in a trial of the OX40 agonist ivuxolimab. This clonotype originated in an adult with an advanced solid tumor such as melanoma, head and neck, liver or kidney cancer. Written as DNA, the CDR3 is TGTGCCAGTAGTCCCCGAACAGGGATCCCGAGCTACACCTTC. Its translation is CASSPRTGIPSYTF.